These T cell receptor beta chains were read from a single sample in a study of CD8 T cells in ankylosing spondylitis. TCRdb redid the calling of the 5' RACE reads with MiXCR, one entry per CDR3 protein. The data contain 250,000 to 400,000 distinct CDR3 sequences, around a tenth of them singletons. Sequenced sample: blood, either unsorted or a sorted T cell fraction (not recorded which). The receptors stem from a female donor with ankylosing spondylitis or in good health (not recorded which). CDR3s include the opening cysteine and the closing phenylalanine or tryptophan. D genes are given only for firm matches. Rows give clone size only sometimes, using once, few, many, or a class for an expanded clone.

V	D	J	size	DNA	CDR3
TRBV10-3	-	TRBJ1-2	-	TGTGCCATCAGTTACAGGGACTCTTTAGGCTACACCTTC	CAISYRDSLGYTF
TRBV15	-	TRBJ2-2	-	TGTGCCACCAGCAGAGCAGGGGTACGGTCCATGGCCGGGGAGCTGTTTTTT	CATSRAGVRSMAGELFF
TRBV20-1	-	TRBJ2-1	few	TGCTGTGCTACTACGTCGGGGATCCAGAGCTCCTACAATGAGCAGTTCTTC	CCATTSGIQSSYNEQFF
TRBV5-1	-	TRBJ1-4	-	TGCGACAGCAGCTTGGGGCTGGTGGCGGAAAAACTGTTTTTT	CDSSLGLVAEKLFF
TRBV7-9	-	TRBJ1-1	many	TGTGCCAGCAGCTTAGGTACTTCCAGTGAAGCTTTCTTT	CASSLGTSSEAFF
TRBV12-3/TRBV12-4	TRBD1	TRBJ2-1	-	TGTGCCAGCAGTTTATGGGGACAGCACATCGATAAAACTTACTACAATGAGCAGTTCTTC	CASSLWGQHIDKTYYNEQFF
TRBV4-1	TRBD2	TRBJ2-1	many	TGCGCCAGCAGCCAAGATGAAGCGGGGGACTACAATGAGCAGTTCTTC	CASSQDEAGDYNEQFF
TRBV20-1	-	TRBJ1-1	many	TGCAGTGCTAGAGGAGGTCTGAACACTGAAGCTTTCTTT	CSARGGLNTEAFF
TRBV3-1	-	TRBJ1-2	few	TGTGCCAGCAGCCACCAGATTACTAGCAACTATGGCTACACCTTC	CASSHQITSNYGYTF
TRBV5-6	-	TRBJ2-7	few	TGTGCCAGCAGCTCCTTTGGGGAATCGTTGGACGAGCAGTACTTC	CASSSFGESLDEQYF
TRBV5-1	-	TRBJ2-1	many	TGCGCCAGCAGCTTATTCGCGGGTGTTAGCTCCTACAATGAGCAGTTCTTC	CASSLFAGVSSYNEQFF
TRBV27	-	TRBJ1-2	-	TGTGCCAGCAGTTTATCTTCCAGCGTGTATGGCTACACCTTC	CASSLSSSVYGYTF
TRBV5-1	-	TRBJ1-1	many	TGCGCCAGCAGCTTGATAGGTTTCGCGGACACTGAAGCTTTCTTT	CASSLIGFADTEAFF
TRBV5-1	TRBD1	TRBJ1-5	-	TGCGCCAGCAGCTGGTGGACAGGAAGCAATCAGCCCCAGCATTTT	CASSWWTGSNQPQHF
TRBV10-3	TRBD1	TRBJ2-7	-	TGTGCCATCAGACCGGGACAGTCCTACGAGCAGTACTTC	CAIRPGQSYEQYF
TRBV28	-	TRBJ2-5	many	TGTGCCAGCAGTTTTCCCGGGATCGCAGAGACCCAGTACTTC	CASSFPGIAETQYF
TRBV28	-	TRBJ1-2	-	TGTGCCAGCAGTTTGGGTACGGGGAACGGCTACACCTTC	CASSLGTGNGYTF
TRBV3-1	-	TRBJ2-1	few	TGTGCCAGCAGCCAAGATACCGGGGGCGGCTATGAGCAGTTCTTC	CASSQDTGGGYEQFF
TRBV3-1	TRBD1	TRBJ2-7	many	TGTGCCAGCAGCCACGGGACAGGGGGCGCGATGGGATTCGAGCAGTACTTC	CASSHGTGGAMGFEQYF
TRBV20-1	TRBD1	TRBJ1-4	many	TGCAGTGCCCCATCCCCGACAGGGGTTGGTGAAAAACTGTTTTTT	CSAPSPTGVGEKLFF
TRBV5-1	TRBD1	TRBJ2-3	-	TGCGCCAGCAGCTTAGGGACAGGGCCAGATACGCAGTATTTT	CASSLGTGPDTQYF
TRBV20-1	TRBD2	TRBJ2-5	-	TGCAGTGCTGCGTCCGGGACTAGCGGGATACCAATGAGGGGGGAGACCCAGTACTTC	CSAASGTSGIPMRGETQYF
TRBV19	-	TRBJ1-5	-	TGTGCCAGTAGTATAGGAAGCTTGGGCAGGGTGCTTCAGCCCCAGCATTTT	CASSIGSLGRVLQPQHF
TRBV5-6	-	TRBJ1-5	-	TGTGCCAGCCACGTAAATGGATACGGTCAGCCCCAGCATTTT	CASHVNGYGQPQHF
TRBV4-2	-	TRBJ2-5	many	TGTGCCAGCAGCCAAACATGGGACTCTCAAGAGACCCAGTACTTC	CASSQTWDSQETQYF
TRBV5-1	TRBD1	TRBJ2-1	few	TGCGCCAGCAGCTTGGGAGACAGGGCCTACAATGAGCAGTTCTTC	CASSLGDRAYNEQFF
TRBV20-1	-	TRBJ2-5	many	TGCAGTGCTAGTGGGGGCAACCAAGAGACCCAGTACTTC	CSASGGNQETQYF
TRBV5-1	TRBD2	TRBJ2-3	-	TGCGCCAGCAGCTTGGGGGGGACTAGCGGGGCCACAGATACGCAGTATTTT	CASSLGGTSGATDTQYF
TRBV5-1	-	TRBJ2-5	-	TGCGCCAGCGGACAGACGAACCAAGAGACCCAGTACTTC	CASGQTNQETQYF
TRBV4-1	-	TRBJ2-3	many	TGCGCCAGCAGCCTGTCAGGGCCCTCTAGCACAGATACGCAGTATTTT	CASSLSGPSSTDTQYF
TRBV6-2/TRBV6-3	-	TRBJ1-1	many	TGTGCCAGCAGTTACTCCAGCGGAATGAACACTGAAGCTTTCTTT	CASSYSSGMNTEAFF
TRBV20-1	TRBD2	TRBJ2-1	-	TGCAGTGCTCCCAATAGCGGGATGGGTGGGAATGAGCAGTTCTTC	CSAPNSGMGGNEQFF
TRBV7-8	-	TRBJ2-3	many	TGTGCCAGCAGCTTACGTCGGGATGGGGGCGGCACAGATACGCAGTATTTT	CASSLRRDGGGTDTQYF
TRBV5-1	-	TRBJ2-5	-	TGCGCCAGCAGTCTCAGAAACCAAGAGACCCAGTACTTC	CASSLRNQETQYF
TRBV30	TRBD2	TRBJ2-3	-	TGTGCCTCACGACTAGCGGGTGGGTTGGATACGCAGTATTTT	CASRLAGGLDTQYF
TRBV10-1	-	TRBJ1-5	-	TGCGCCAGCAGTGATGGGGGGCTTCAGCCCCAGCATTTT	CASSDGGLQPQHF
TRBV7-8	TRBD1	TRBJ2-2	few	TGTGCCAGCAGCTTAGCGGAGTTAGGCAGGGGGAAGCGGGAGCTGTTTTTT	CASSLAELGRGKRELFF
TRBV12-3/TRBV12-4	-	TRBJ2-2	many	TGTGCCAGCAGTCCCATAGCCGGGGAGCTGTTTTTT	CASSPIAGELFF
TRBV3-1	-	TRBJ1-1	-	TGTGCCAGCAGCCAAAGGGGGGGCGGAACTGAAGCTTTCTTT	CASSQRGGGTEAFF
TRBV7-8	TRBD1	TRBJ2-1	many	TGTGCCAGCAGCCACCGATTCGGGACAGGAAACAATGAGCAGTTCTTC	CASSHRFGTGNNEQFF
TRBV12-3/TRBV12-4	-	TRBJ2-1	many	TGTGCCAGCAGTTTAGTAACCTACAATGAGCAGTTCTTC	CASSLVTYNEQFF
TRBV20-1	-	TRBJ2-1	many	TGCAGTGCTAGGGATGGTCCGGGACTTTACAATGAGCAGTTCTTC	CSARDGPGLYNEQFF
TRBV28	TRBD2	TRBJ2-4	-	TGTGCCAGCAGCCCTAGCCCCGCGAGCGGGGACGTGGTGAACATTCAGTACTTC	CASSPSPASGDVVNIQYF
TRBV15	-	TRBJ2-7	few	TGTGCCACCAGCAGAGCGAAGGACGAGCAGTACTTC	CATSRAKDEQYF
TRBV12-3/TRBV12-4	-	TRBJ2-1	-	TGTGCCAGCAGAGGGGTATATCCCAATGAGCAGTTCTTC	CASRGVYPNEQFF
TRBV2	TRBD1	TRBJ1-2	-	TGTGCCAGCAGCCTCGGACAGGGACTGTCGAGTGGCTACACCTTC	CASSLGQGLSSGYTF